What follows are 30 T cell receptor beta chains derived from one specimen sequenced in a study of blood T cell repertoires in COVID-19. TCRdb keeps only in-frame clones here, not all; method: immunoSEQ multiplex PCR. The table shows 150,000 to 200,000 clones, with 80% to 85% occurring only once. The sequencing sample was made of peripheral blood. These TCRs come from a woman aged 80 or over with COVID-19, enrolled during active disease.

The rearrangement uses TRBV11-3 and TRBJ2-7, with 8 bases that match TRBD1. Trimming cost V 5 bases and J 2 bases; bases outside gene matches: 8. This CDR3 contains 15 residues. Germline CDR1 is SGHNT and CDR2 is YENEEA. The CDR3 DNA sequence: TGTGCCAGCAGCCCGCGGGACAGGTCGACCTACGAGCAGTACTTC. Amino acids: CASSPRDRSTYEQYF.

Regarding this clone: The conserved phenylalanine or tryptophan normally closing the CDR3 is absent here, so this likely arose from a read error. It is unclear where the CDR3 begins or ends on the DNA, so no DNA is shown, and the CDR3 is as TCRdb lists it. The chain employs TRBV18 and TRBJ2-2; the DNA was not used to check the table's D call, TRBD2. The CDR3 is 8 amino acids in total, end residues counted. Germline V CDR1 and CDR2: KGHSH, LQKENI. CDR3 region: CASPGFCR.

This chain uses TRBV19 with TRBJ1-1; a weak D match, TRBD1 (5 bases). This CDR3 region has 16 residues. Trimming left V 3 bases short and J 4 bases short, with 18 bases between. The germline V gene encodes CDR1 LNHDA and CDR2 SQIVND (reference sequence). CDR3 in amino acids: CASSIWQPGGVTEAFF. Written as DNA, the CDR3 is TGTGCCAGTAGTATCTGGCAGCCCGGGGGGGTCACTGAAGCTTTCTTT.

The chain is built from TRBV19 and TRBJ2-1; unclear D gene. Trimming left V 2 bases short and J 6 bases short, with 2 bases between. This CDR3 is built from 11 residues. CDR1 and CDR2 (germline): LNHDA, SQIVND (reference sequence). CDR3 sequence (DNA): TGTGCCAGTAGTATACGCAATGAGCAGTTCTTC. Protein product: CASSIRNEQFF.

The rearrangement uses TRBV5-1 and TRBJ2-7, with D possibly being TRBD1 (5 bases). The V gene lost 1 base and the J gene lost 5 bases, with 13 bases spanning the gap. CDR1 SGHRS and CDR2 YFSETQ come from the germline V gene. The CDR3 extends over 14 amino acids. The CDR3 loop reads CASSLTTGVHEQYF. For the CDR3, the DNA is TGCGCCAGCAGCTTGACCACAGGTGTCCACGAGCAGTACTTC.

V gene TRBV9 combines with J gene TRBJ2-7, with D hard to call. The germline V and J ends were trimmed by 0 bases and 1 base, with 11 bases remaining between them. CDR1 and CDR2 (germline): SGDLS, YYNGEE. The CDR3 loop spans 15 amino acids. The CDR3: CASSVAPGLSYEQYF. Here the CDR3 DNA reads TGTGCCAGCAGCGTAGCTCCAGGTCTTTCCTACGAGCAGTACTTC.

This clone occurred once. V usage is TRBV14 and J usage is TRBJ1-6; D unclear. Germline assignment: CDR1 SGHDN and CDR2 FVKESK. This CDR3 has 13 amino acids. Trimming pared 0 bases from V and 7 bases from J, leaving 4 bases between. DNA for the CDR3: TGTGCCAGCAGCCAAGACAGGAATTCACCCCTCCACTTT. It is translated as CASSQDRNSPLHF.

The chain joins TRBV12-1 to TRBJ2-1; the D call in the table, TRBD1, was not verified against the DNA. TRBV12-1 is a pseudogene locus. This CDR3 comprises 12 residues. The CDR3 nucleotides read TGTGCCAGCATCCTCCTTTTCAGGGAGCAGTTCTTC. Protein: CASILLFREQFF.

The V and J genes are TRBV3-1 (or the pseudogene TRBV3-2) and TRBJ2-3; 16 bases fit TRBD2. J was trimmed by 5 bases and V by 2 bases; bases with no gene match: 10. CDR3 length: 19 amino acids. CDR1 and CDR2 from the germline V gene are LGHDT and YNNKEL (reference sequence). The CDR3 protein is CASSQRPGTSGGEKDTQYF. The CDR3 DNA reads TGTGCCAGCAGCCAACGACCCGGGACTAGCGGGGGGGAGAAAGATACGCAGTATTTT.

This clone was detected once. The V call is TRBV5-4, the J call TRBJ1-4; the D is unclear. Germline loops: CDR1 SGHNT, CDR2 YYREEE (reference sequence). V lost 4 bases to trimming and J lost 6 bases, with 13 bases between them. The CDR3 has 14 residues. CDR3 sequence: CASSAESADEKLFF. In DNA, the CDR3 is TGTGCCAGCAGCGCGGAATCTGCGGATGAAAAACTGTTTTTT.

The V call is TRBV5-1, the J call TRBJ2-5, with 11 bases aligning to TRBD2. V shed 4 bases, J shed 4 bases, and the junction held 12 bases outside the gene matches. Per the germline V gene, CDR1 is SGHRS and CDR2 is YFSETQ. This CDR3 spans 17 amino acids. The CDR3 DNA reads TGCGCCAGCAGCCACGGGGTAGCGGGAGGGCCCGTAGAGACCCAGTACTTC. Its protein product is CASSHGVAGGPVETQYF.

The V gene is TRBV5-4, the J gene TRBJ2-7, with 8 bases aligning to TRBD1. The CDR3 has 14 residues. From germline, CDR1 is SGHNT and CDR2 YYREEE (reference sequence). The junction had 5 bases not matched to a gene; V was cut back by 1 base and J by 5 bases. The DNA of the CDR3 is TGTGCCAGCAGCTTGCGACAGGGGTGGAACGAGCAGTACTTC. Amino acid sequence: CASSLRQGWNEQYF.

CDR3 amino acids: CASSPPDREETQYF. The DNA for the CDR3 is TGTGCCAGCTCACCACCGGACAGGGAAGAGACCCAGTACTTC. The genes are TRBV18 and TRBJ2-5; 8 bases line up with TRBD1. The V gene end was trimmed by 0 bases and the J gene end by 3 bases; junction bases not matched to a gene: 0. CDR3 size: 14 residues. Germline lookup yields CDR1 KGHSH and CDR2 LQKENI.

The gene calls are TRBV27 and TRBJ2-7, with TRBD1 as a possible D gene (6 bases). CDR1 and CDR2 from the germline V gene are MNHEY and SMNVEV (reference sequence). The length of the CDR3 is 15 residues. V was cut by 1 base and J by 2 bases, with 12 bases left in between. CDR3 residues: CASSLFPDSTYEQYF. In DNA form, the CDR3 reads TGTGCCAGCAGTTTATTTCCGGACAGCACCTACGAGCAGTACTTC.

This chain uses TRBV7-9 with TRBJ2-2, with 7 bases that match TRBD1. The CDR3 covers 14 residues. Germline lookup yields CDR1 SEHNR and CDR2 FQNEAQ (reference sequence). V lost 6 bases and J lost 4; bases outside the gene matches: 5. The CDR3 spells CASSPQGITGELFF. The CDR3 region has the DNA TGTGCCAGCAGTCCACAGGGGATCACCGGGGAGCTGTTTTTT.

In this sample, this clone turned up once. The chain links TRBV4-2 to TRBJ2-1; TRBD2 aligns across 10 bases. Germline V lookup: CDR1 LGHNA, CDR2 YNFKEQ. The V segment lost 0 bases and the J segment 8 bases; nucleotides outside the gene matches: 4. The CDR3 contains 15 residues. The CDR3 sequence is CASSQDFSGRDEQFF. DNA of the CDR3: TGTGCCAGCAGCCAAGATTTCAGCGGGAGGGATGAGCAGTTCTTC.

The chain recombines TRBV7-8 with TRBJ1-2; tentative D call: TRBD1 (6 bases). V dropped 4 bases and J dropped 1 base, with 25 bases sitting between them. The V gene's germline CDR1 is SGHVS and CDR2 FQNEAQ. CDR3 size: 19 residues. CDR3 protein: CASSSRGGANDPFNYGYTF. The CDR3 coding sequence is TGTGCCAGCAGCTCCCGGGGGGGGGCTAATGACCCCTTTAACTATGGCTACACCTTC.

This chain joins TRBV2 and TRBJ2-7; 10 nucleotides match TRBD1. The CDR3 length is 13 residues. CDR1 is SNHLY, CDR2 FYNNEI, per germline. Trimming removed 8 bases from V and 6 bases from J; junction bases left unmatched: 7. CDR3 protein: CASGRDRGPEQYF. The DNA for the CDR3 is TGTGCCAGCGGGAGGGACAGGGGACCCGAGCAGTACTTC.

This chain connects TRBV14 to TRBJ2-5; 7 bases map to TRBD2. The CDR3 runs to 16 residues. Trimming cost V 0 bases and J 5 bases; bases outside gene matches: 9. The V gene's germline CDR1 is SGHDN and CDR2 FVKESK. DNA for the CDR3: TGTGCCAGCAGCCAAGATGGCAGCGGGGTCTTGGAGACCCAGTACTTC. It codes for CASSQDGSGVLETQYF.

The V and J genes are TRBV4-2 and TRBJ2-7, with D maybe TRBD1 (6 bases). CDR3 length: 15 residues. The ends were cut back, 3 bases at V and 3 bases at J, with 15 bases in the middle. Germline V gene data show CDR1 as LGHNA and CDR2 as YNFKEQ. Here the CDR3 DNA reads TGTGCCAGCAGCCAGAACTCAGGACAGCTCTACGAGCAGTACTTC. Amino acids: CASSQNSGQLYEQYF.

V is TRBV5-1 and J is TRBJ2-2; TRBD2 aligns across 11 bases. The ends lost 1 base at V and 4 bases at J; junction bases unmatched: 3. Germline values: CDR1 SGHRS, CDR2 YFSETQ. The CDR3 extends over 16 amino acids. CDR3 region: CASSLSLAGGTGELFF. The CDR3 nucleotides read TGCGCCAGCAGCTTGTCCCTAGCGGGAGGCACCGGGGAGCTGTTTTTT. The variable domain in full, completed from reference TRBV5-1 and TRBJ2-2, reads KAGVTQTPRYLIKTRGQQVTLSCSPISGHRSVSWYQQTPGQGLQFLFEYFSETQRNKGNFPGRFSGRQFSNSRSEMNVSTLELGDSALYLCASSLSLAGGTGELFFGEGSRLTVL.

The sample holds one count of this clone. This chain's CDR3 is CASTWEPGQGYGYTF. The CDR3 nucleotides are TGCGCCAGCACATGGGAGCCGGGACAGGGCTATGGCTACACCTTC. This chain connects TRBV4-3 to TRBJ1-2, with 9 bases lining up with TRBD1. The V gene's germline CDR1 is LGHNA and CDR2 YSLEER. V lost 7 bases and J lost 4; bases outside the gene matches: 10. The CDR3 runs to 15 residues.

This rearrangement joins TRBV27 to TRBJ2-3; possibly TRBD1 for D (5 bases). CDR3 length: 16 residues. The ends were cut back, 5 bases at V and 7 bases at J, with 22 bases in the middle. In germline, CDR1 is MNHEY, CDR2 SMNVEV (reference sequence). CDR3 in DNA: TGTGCCAGCAGTCCCCTAACAGGAGTAGTACCCTATACGCAGTATTTT. Translated: CASSPLTGVVPYTQYF.

V gene TRBV4-3 combines with J gene TRBJ2-7; D is possibly TRBD2 (6 bases). Germline V lookup: CDR1 LGHNA, CDR2 YSLEER. The CDR3 consists of 16 residues. The germline V and J ends were trimmed by 4 bases and 4 bases, with 20 bases remaining between them. DNA for the CDR3: TGCGCCAGCAGCCGAGGGATGGTTCAGGGAGGTTACGAGCAGTACTTC. This encodes CASSRGMVQGGYEQYF.

The V gene is TRBV6-5, the J gene TRBJ1-6; D is ambiguous. Looked up from germline, CDR1 is MNHEY and CDR2 is SVGAGI. V was shortened by 2 bases and J by 11 bases, with 10 bases between the two germline ends. This CDR3 is 13 amino acids long. For the CDR3, the DNA is TGTGCCAGCAGTTACGAGGATTTGGCACCCCTCCACTTT. Translating it yields CASSYEDLAPLHF.

V is TRBV7-9 and J is TRBJ2-1, with no clear D. Germline-derived CDR1 and CDR2 are SEHNR and FQNEAQ (reference sequence). The CDR3 loop spans 15 amino acids. V was pared by 1 base and J by 0 bases, with 7 bases between. CDR3 sequence: CASSLDHSSYNEQFF. In nucleotides, the CDR3 is TGTGCCAGCAGCTTAGATCACAGCTCCTACAATGAGCAGTTCTTC.

The rearrangement links TRBV19 to TRBJ2-1, with TRBD1 identical over 8 bases. There are 12 residues in the CDR3. Trimming took 10 bases from V and 4 from J; bases not matched to a gene: 3. Germline CDR1 and CDR2: LNHDA and SQIVND (reference sequence). CDR3 loop: CATGQGYNEQFF. In nucleotides, the CDR3 is TGTGCCACAGGACAGGGTTACAATGAGCAGTTCTTC.

The chain uses TRBV5-1 and TRBJ2-7, with D perhaps TRBD2 (7 bases). Germline values: CDR1 SGHRS, CDR2 YFSETQ. The CDR3 is 14 residues long. V lost 0 bases and J lost 12, with 19 bases in between. The CDR3 nucleotides are TGCGCCAGCAGCTTGGTAGGGGGGGCGCGGATCGGGTACTTC. Encoded protein: CASSLVGGARIGYF. The full variable domain, with the rest looked up from reference TRBV5-1 and TRBJ2-7, is KAGVTQTPRYLIKTRGQQVTLSCSPISGHRSVSWYQQTPGQGLQFLFEYFSETQRNKGNFPGRFSGRQFSNSRSEMNVSTLELGDSALYLCASSLVGGARIGYFGPGTRLTVT.

J is TRBJ2-2 and V is TRBV4-2, with D hard to call. The CDR3 runs to 14 residues. The germline V gene has CDR1 LGHNA and CDR2 YNFKEQ. V was clipped by 0 bases and J by 2 bases, with 4 bases between them. CDR3 protein: CASSQDINTGELFF. Written as DNA, the CDR3 is TGTGCCAGCAGCCAAGATATAAACACCGGGGAGCTGTTTTTT.

J is TRBJ2-3 and V is TRBV5-6, with 10 bases fitting TRBD2. V shed 2 bases and J 5 bases; nucleotides not matched to a gene: 17. Germline CDR1 is SGHDT and CDR2 is YYEEEE. The CDR3 totals 19 residues. DNA for the CDR3: TGTGCCAGCAGCTTTTTGTGGCTAGCGGGAGCCTCCGGCGAAGATACGCAGTATTTT. Translation: CASSFLWLAGASGEDTQYF.